This T cell receptor beta chain was identified during a study of blood T cell repertoires in COVID-19. For the study at large: In each case, the material was cDNA or gDNA derived from T cells, B-cell-depleted T cells, or PBMCs.

Profiled with immunoSEQ multiplex PCR; TCRdb holds only in-frame clones, not every one. Of tens of thousands of clones in the sample, 86% were seen once. The length of the CDR3 is 13 residues. Germline V gene data show CDR1 as SNHLY and CDR2 as FYNNEI. The V segment lost 7 bases and the J segment 7 bases; nucleotides outside the gene matches: 7. Sequenced: peripheral blood. The clonotype comes from a man aged 80 or over with acute or convalescent COVID-19. The V and J genes are TRBV2 and TRBJ2-7; TRBD1 aligns across 10 bases. CDR3 sequence: CASKGQGLGEQYF. The CDR3, as DNA: TGTGCCAGCAAGGGACAGGGGTTAGGGGAGCAGTACTTC.